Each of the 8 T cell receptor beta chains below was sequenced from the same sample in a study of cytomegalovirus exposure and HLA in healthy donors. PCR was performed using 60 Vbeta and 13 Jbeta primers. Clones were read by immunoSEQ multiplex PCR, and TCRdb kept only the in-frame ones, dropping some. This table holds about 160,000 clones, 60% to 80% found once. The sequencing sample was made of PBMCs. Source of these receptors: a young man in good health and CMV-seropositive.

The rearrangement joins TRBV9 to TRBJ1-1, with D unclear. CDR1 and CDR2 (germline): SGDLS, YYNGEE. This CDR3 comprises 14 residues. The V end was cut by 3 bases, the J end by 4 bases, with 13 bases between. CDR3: CASSGYGGSTEAFF. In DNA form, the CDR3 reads TGTGCCAGCAGCGGCTACGGAGGGAGCACTGAAGCTTTCTTT.

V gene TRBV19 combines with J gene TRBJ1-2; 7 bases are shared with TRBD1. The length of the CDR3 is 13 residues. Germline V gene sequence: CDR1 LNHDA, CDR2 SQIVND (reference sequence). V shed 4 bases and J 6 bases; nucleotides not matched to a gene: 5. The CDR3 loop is CASSTGGANGYTF. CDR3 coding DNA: TGTGCCAGTAGTACAGGGGGAGCGAATGGCTACACCTTC.

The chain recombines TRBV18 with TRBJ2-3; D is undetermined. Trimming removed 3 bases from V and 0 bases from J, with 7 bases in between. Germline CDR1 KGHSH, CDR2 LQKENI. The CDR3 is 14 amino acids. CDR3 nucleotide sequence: TGTGCCAGCTCACCTTACAGAAGCACAGATACGCAGTATTTT. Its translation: CASSPYRSTDTQYF. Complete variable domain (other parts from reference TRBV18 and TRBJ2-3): NAGVMQNPRHLVRRRGQEARLRCSPMKGHSHVYWYRQLPEEGLKFMVYLQKENIIDESGMPKERFSAEFPKEGPSILRIQQVVRGDSAAYFCASSPYRSTDTQYFGPGTRLTVL.

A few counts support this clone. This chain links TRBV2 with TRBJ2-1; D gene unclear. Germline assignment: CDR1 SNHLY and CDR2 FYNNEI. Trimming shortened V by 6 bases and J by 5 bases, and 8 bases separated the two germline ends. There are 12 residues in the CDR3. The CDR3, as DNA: TGTGCCAGCAGGCCTCTAGACAATGAGCAGTTCTTC. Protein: CASRPLDNEQFF.

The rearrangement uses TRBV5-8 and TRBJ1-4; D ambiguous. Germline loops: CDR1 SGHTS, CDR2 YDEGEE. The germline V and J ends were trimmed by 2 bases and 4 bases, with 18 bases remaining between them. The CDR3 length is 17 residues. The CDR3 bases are TGTGCCAGCAGCTTACACCGGGAACCACAACTTAATGAAAAACTGTTTTTT. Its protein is CASSLHREPQLNEKLFF.

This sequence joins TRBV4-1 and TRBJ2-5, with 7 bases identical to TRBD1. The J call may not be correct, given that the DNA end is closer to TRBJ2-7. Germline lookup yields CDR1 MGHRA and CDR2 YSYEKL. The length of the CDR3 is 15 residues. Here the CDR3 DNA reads TGCGCCAGCAGCCAAAAGACAGGGAGCCCCTACGAGCAGTACTTC. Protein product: CASSQKTGSPYEQYF.

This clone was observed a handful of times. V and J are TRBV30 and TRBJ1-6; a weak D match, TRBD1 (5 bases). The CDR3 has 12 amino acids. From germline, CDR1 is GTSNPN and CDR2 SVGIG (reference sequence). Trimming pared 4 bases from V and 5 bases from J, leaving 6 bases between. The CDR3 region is CAWTGNNSPLHF. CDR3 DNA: TGTGCCTGGACAGGGAATAATTCACCCCTCCACTTT.

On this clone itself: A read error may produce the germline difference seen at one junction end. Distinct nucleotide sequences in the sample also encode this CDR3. The CDR3 nucleotides are TGCGCCAGCTGTAGGACAGGGGGTCTCTCTGGGGCCAACGTCCTGACCTTC. Translating it yields CASCRTGGLSGANVLTF. This chain joins TRBV5-1 and TRBJ2-6; 10 bases align to TRBD1. The CDR3 runs to 17 residues. Germline V lookup: CDR1 SGHRS, CDR2 YFSETQ.